This is a list of T cell receptor beta chains from one sample in a study of identical twins. TCRdb redid the calling of the 5' RACE reads with MiXCR, one entry per CDR3 protein. The sample carries approximately 550,000 distinct CDR3 sequences, around 20% recorded once. The same sample was also studied in work on yellow fever vaccine responses in identical twins.

Sequenced input: CD4+ T cells sorted from blood. The receptor set was obtained from a young woman in good health. CDR3s include the opening cysteine and the closing phenylalanine or tryptophan. D genes are given only for firm matches. Some rows mark clone size as missing; the rest say once, few, many or name a class of expanded clone.

TRBJ2-3 TRBD2 TRBV7-2 - CASSPGLAEGTDTQYF TGTGCCAGCAGCCCAGGACTAGCGGAGGGGACAGATACGCAGTATTTT
TRBJ1-4 - TRBV7-2 - CASSLVRGADGNEKLFF TGTGCCAGCAGCTTAGTTAGGGGGGCCGATGGTAATGAAAAACTGTTTTTT
TRBJ2-5 TRBD1 TRBV10-1 few CASSKNRGRYQETQYF TGCGCCAGCAGCAAGAACAGGGGGCGATACCAAGAGACCCAGTACTTC
TRBJ2-1 TRBD2 TRBV12-5 - CASGFKKWTSGTNYNEQFF TGTGCTAGTGGTTTCAAAAAATGGACTAGCGGGACGAACTACAATGAGCAGTTCTTC
TRBJ1-5 - TRBV28 few CASKREHSNQPQHF TGTGCCAGCAAAAGAGAGCATAGCAATCAGCCCCAGCATTTT
TRBJ2-1 TRBD2 TRBV12-3/TRBV12-4 few CASSRPASGKVEQFF TGTGCCAGCAGCCGACCGGCTAGCGGGAAGGTTGAGCAGTTCTTC
TRBJ2-5 - TRBV7-2 - CASSHQWGIEETQYF TGTGCCAGCAGCCACCAATGGGGAATAGAAGAGACCCAGTACTTC
TRBJ1-2 - TRBV5-1 few CASSLTGNRYDYGYTF TGCGCCAGCAGCTTGACCGGGAACAGGTACGACTATGGCTACACCTTC
TRBJ2-5 TRBD2 TRBV3-1 - CASSPLAGGETQYF TGTGCCAGCAGCCCCCTAGCGGGAGGGGAGACCCAGTACTTC
TRBJ2-4 TRBD2 TRBV2 few CASRTQTSGGDIQYF TGTGCCAGCAGAACCCAGACTAGCGGGGGGGACATTCAGTACTTC
TRBJ2-1 - TRBV20-1 - CSARLVRSDEQFF TGCAGTGCTAGATTAGTAAGAAGCGATGAGCAGTTCTTC
TRBJ2-2 - TRBV20-1 - CSAPPRGRELYTGELFF TGCAGTGCTCCACCCCGGGGGCGGGAGCTTTACACCGGGGAGCTGTTTTTT
TRBJ1-2 TRBD1 TRBV6-1 - CASSPRPGQGIGGYTF TGTGCCAGCAGTCCCCGCCCGGGACAGGGGATTGGTGGCTACACCTTC
TRBJ2-5 - TRBV3-1 - CASSQGGTSQTQYF TGTGCCAGCAGCCAAGGGGGGACTTCTCAGACCCAGTACTTC
TRBJ1-4 - TRBV21-1 few CASRRGSTKKLFF TGTGCCAGCAGACGGGGGAGCACCAAAAAACTGTTTTTT
TRBJ2-3 - TRBV10-3 - CAIRQSTDTQYF TGTGCCATCAGGCAAAGCACAGATACGCAGTATTTT
TRBJ2-5 - TRBV10-2 - CASTGGQQETQYF TGCGCCAGCACCGGGGGACAACAAGAGACCCAGTACTTC
TRBJ1-5 - TRBV12-3/TRBV12-4 many CATSSSNQPQHF TGTGCCACCTCATCTAGCAATCAGCCCCAGCATTTT
TRBJ2-3 - TRBV18 - CASSPLNGKGARADTQYF TGTGCCAGCTCACCACTGAATGGAAAAGGAGCCCGCGCAGATACGCAGTATTTT
TRBJ2-1 - TRBV29-1 few CSVGGGAGRNEQFF TGCAGCGTTGGAGGGGGCGCGGGGAGGAATGAGCAGTTCTTC
TRBJ2-1 TRBD1 TRBV11-1 - CASSDLRTGHVYNEQFF TGTGCCAGCAGCGATCTACGGACAGGGCACGTCTACAATGAGCAGTTCTTC
TRBJ2-4 TRBD2 TRBV4-2 few CASSQGLAGGPVGF TGTGCCAGCAGCCAGGGACTAGCGGGGGGACCCGTTGGGTTC
TRBJ2-3 - TRBV18 - CASSRGDGWADTQYF TGTGCCAGCTCACGAGGAGACGGGTGGGCAGATACGCAGTATTTT
TRBJ2-7 - TRBV6-1 few CASRSWTRDRGEQYF TGTGCCAGCAGGTCTTGGACAAGGGACCGTGGGGAGCAGTACTTC
TRBJ1-2 TRBD1 TRBV20-1 few CSARGQDFFLGYTF TGCAGTGCTAGGGGACAGGATTTCTTTTTAGGCTACACCTTC